This TCR beta chain was retrieved from a study of shared clonotypes between healthy human individuals (TCRdb year 2020). At the level of the whole study: Three men and two women, aged 18 to 49 years, made up the cohort. Each donor's leukapheresis produced roughly between roughly 0.85 and 10 billion PBMCs. For each donor, three plates each were used for CD4 naive and CD4 memory, two plates were used for CD8 naive, and one plate was used for CD8 memory. To increase sequencing depth and limit assay-specific biases, different laboratories used diverse techniques to prepare libraries and sequence TCR repertoires. To estimate repertoire size and how much clonotype sharing occurs between individuals, the study deeply sequenced the blood TCR repertoires of 4 to 6 healthy adults.

Healthy HIV-negative adults with no recently reported acute infections or vaccinations were included as donors. Every donor was a Caucasian adult living in Nashville, Tennessee, USA. CD4+ T cells were enriched through magnetic negative selection, after which naive cells were positively selected on CD45RA and the remaining negative fraction served as the memory subset. Blood was collected by leukapheresis, and PBMCs were isolated by Ficoll-Histopaque density gradient centrifugation and then cryopreserved in liquid nitrogen vapor phase. Analytical flow cytometry was used to check the purity and quantity of every magnetically sorted T cell population. From each sorted fraction, genomic DNA was isolated and quantified by UV absorbance on a Nanodrop 2000c. Measured from the cysteine to the phenylalanine, the CDR3 is 11 residues long. The entry retains the CDR3 DNA only, 33 bases that are in frame from base 1. Taken from the germline V gene, the CDR1 and CDR2 loops are MNHNS and SASEGT. V is shortened by 11 bases, J by 7 bases, and the region joining them spans 12 bases.

In regard to this clone: Its antigen is unknown. Base qualities are not at hand, and no much larger clone is one base apart.

Using the deep immunoSEQ assay, multiplex PCR amplified TCR CDR3 regions from genomic DNA. Genomic DNA extracted from each cell subset was distributed evenly over all wells of several immunoSEQ 96-well plates, and each plate served as one replicate. For sorted subsets, around 0.2 ug of genomic DNA, equivalent to roughly 33,000 T cell genomes, went into each replicate PCR. The purified libraries were quantified using a Qubit 3.0 fluorometer, sized with a Bioanalyzer 2100, and then quantified again using the KAPA Library Quantification kit. Each immunoSEQ 96-well plate was sequenced on its own single-read 150-cycle Illumina NextSeq 550 flow cell. The authors processed their data as follows. Because the immunoSEQ output held only junctional sequences and lacked quality scores, the filtering could not match the filtering applied to full-length reads. To assign V/J genes and CDR3, sequences were annotated using PyIR, a Python wrapper for IgBLAST v1.9, with IMGT germline references. Reads were filtered out if the reads had weak V/J assignments (E-value above 1e-6), no CDR3, stop codons, out-of-frame junctions, or ambiguous translated residues. A V3J clonotype was defined by an identical inferred V gene, J gene, and CDR3 amino acid sequence. To compute the percentage overlap between repertoires, the number of shared unique clonotypes was divided by the size of the smaller repertoire. RTK rarefaction, the Chao1 estimator, and Recon v2.1 estimates of unobserved clonotypes were used to assess repertoire richness. OLGA was used to compute generation probabilities for all TCRbeta clonotypes that the gDNA method yielded from a handful of donors. This is the immuneACCESS table as TCRdb keeps it, with only in-frame sequences that have V and J called. A part of the clones is gone; compared with another copy, unresolved V genes explain less than half, and the rest is unexplained. The DNA gave D and trimming, while V, J and clone size come from that table. The sample data list 2,500,000 or so clones, and approximately 94% of these were observed just once. The top ten constitute around 0.14% of the sample.

Overall study results and their limits: Sampling was limited to blood, and TCR repertoires in tissue likely differ from TCR repertoires in blood. Pairwise subsampling led to the expectation that sequencing depth would affect the degree of clonotype sharing among donors. Naive subsets generally had larger estimated clonotype richness than memory subsets. Sharing across several donors was observed for around 4.8% of naive CD4, 3% to 3.5% of naive CD8, over 2% of memory CD4, and around 0.4% of memory CD8 clonotypes. Compared with non-shared clonotypes, clonotypes shared by all four sorted-subset donors had higher generation probabilities. Incomplete sequencing was indicated by rarefaction of sorted-subset datasets, despite the large sequencing depth. The small number of donors limited the genetic and exposure-history diversity represented.

This clonotype originated in a man between 18 and 29 years old in good health. Sequencing used naive CD4+ T cells sorted from blood. The label giving this sample's cell subset or site can be read as: CD45RA+ positively selected. Recombination connected TRBV6-1 to TRBJ2-1; tentative D gene TRBD2, with 6 bases matching. The DNA reads as follows: TGTGCCGGGGTCGGGGGTAATGAGCAGTTCTTC. Its translation reads: CAGVGGNEQFF.